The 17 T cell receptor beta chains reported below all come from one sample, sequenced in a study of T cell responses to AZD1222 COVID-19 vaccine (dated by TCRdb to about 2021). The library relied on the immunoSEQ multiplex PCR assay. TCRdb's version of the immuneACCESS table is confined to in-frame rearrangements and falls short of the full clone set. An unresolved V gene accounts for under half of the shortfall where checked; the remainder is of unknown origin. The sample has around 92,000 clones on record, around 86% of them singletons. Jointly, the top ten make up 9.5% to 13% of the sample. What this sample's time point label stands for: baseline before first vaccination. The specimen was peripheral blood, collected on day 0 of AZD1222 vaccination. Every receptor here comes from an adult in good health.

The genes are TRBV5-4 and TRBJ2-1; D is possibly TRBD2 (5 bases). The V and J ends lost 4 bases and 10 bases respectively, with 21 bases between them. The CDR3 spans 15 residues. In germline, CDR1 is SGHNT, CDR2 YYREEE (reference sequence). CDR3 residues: CASSRPTTTLEEQFF. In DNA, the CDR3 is TGTGCCAGCAGCCGACCGACTACCACCTTAGAGGAGCAGTTCTTC.

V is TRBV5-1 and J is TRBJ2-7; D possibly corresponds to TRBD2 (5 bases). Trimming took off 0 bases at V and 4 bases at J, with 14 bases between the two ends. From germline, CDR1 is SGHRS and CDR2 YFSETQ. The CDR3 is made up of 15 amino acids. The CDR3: CASSLESWGEYEQYF. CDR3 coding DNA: TGCGCCAGCAGCTTGGAATCCTGGGGAGAGTACGAGCAGTACTTC.

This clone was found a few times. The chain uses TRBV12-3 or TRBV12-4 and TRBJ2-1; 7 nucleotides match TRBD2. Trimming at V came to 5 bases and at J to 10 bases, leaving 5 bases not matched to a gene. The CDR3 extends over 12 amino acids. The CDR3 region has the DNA TGTGCCAGCAGTGGAACTAGCGCCGAGCAGTTCTTC. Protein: CASSGTSAEQFF.

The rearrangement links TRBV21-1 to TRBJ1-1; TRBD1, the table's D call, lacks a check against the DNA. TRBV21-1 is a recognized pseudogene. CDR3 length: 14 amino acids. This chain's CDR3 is CASGHRDPNTEAFF. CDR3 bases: TGTGCCAGCGGACACAGGGACCCGAACACTGAAGCTTTCTTT.

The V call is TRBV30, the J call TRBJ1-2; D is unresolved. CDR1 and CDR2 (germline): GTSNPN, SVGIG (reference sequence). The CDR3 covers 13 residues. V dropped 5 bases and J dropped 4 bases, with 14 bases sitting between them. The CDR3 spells CAWYRVRGYGYTF. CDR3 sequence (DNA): TGTGCCTGGTACCGTGTCCGTGGCTATGGCTACACCTTC.

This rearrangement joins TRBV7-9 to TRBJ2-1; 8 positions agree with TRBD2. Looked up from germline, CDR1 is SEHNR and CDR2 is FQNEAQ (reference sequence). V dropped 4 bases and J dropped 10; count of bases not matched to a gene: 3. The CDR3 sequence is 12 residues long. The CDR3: CASSSPSGEQFF. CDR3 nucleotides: TGTGCCAGCAGCTCCCCTAGCGGGGAGCAGTTCTTC. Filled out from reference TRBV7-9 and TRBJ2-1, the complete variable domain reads DTGVSQNPRHKITKRGQNVTFRCDPISEHNRLYWYRQTLGQGPEFLTYFQNEAQLEKSRLLSDRFSAERPKGSFSTLEIQRTEQGDSAMYLCASSSPSGEQFFGPGTRLTVL.

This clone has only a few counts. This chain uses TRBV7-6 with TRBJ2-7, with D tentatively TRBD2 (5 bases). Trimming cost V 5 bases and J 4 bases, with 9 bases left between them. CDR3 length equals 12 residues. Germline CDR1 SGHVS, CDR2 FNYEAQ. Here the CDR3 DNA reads TGTGCCAGCAGCACTACGGGGTACGAGCAGTACTTC. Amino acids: CASSTTGYEQYF.

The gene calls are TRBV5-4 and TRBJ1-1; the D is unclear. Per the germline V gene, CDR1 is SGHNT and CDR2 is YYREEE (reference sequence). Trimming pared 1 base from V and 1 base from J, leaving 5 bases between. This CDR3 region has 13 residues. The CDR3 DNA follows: TGTGCCAGCAGCTTGAACAGGAACACTGAAGCTTTCTTT. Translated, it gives CASSLNRNTEAFF.

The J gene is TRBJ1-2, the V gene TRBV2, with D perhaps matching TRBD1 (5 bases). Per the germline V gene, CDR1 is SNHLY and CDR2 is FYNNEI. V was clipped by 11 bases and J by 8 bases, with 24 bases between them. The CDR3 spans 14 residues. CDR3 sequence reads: CASQYSHGASGYTF. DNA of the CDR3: TGTGCCTCCCAATACTCTCACGGGGCTAGCGGCTACACCTTC.

The CDR3, as DNA: TGTGCCAGCAGTTCGATCGAGCAGTACTTC. Protein product: CASSSIEQYF. The rearrangement uses TRBV28 and TRBJ2-7; D not resolved. The germline V gene has CDR1 MDHEN and CDR2 SYDVKM. The CDR3 runs to 10 residues. Trimming took 4 bases from V and 6 from J, leaving 4 bases between them.

In nucleotides, the CDR3 is TGCGCCAGCGGGGTCGACAGGGACACTGAAGCTTTCTTT. This translates into CASGVDRDTEAFF. The gene calls are TRBV5-1 and TRBJ1-1, with TRBD1 identical over 7 bases. This CDR3 contains 13 residues. J lost 3 bases, V lost 7 bases, and 6 bases had no gene match. Germline CDR1 reads SGHRS; CDR2 reads YFSETQ.

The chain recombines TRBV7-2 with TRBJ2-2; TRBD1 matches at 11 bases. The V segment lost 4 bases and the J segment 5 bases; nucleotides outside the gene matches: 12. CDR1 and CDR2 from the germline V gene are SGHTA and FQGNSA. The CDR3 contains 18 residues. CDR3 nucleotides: TGTGCCAGCAGCTCCCGCCCTGGACAGGGGGCGGGTACCGGGGAGCTGTTTTTT. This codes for CASSSRPGQGAGTGELFF.

CDR3 DNA: TGTGCCAGCACCGGCGGGGTATCCTACGAGCAGTACTTC. This gives the protein CASTGGVSYEQYF. J is TRBJ2-7 and V is TRBV6-5, with a possible D match to TRBD2 (6 bases). The CDR3 is 13 residues long. Per germline, CDR1 MNHEY and CDR2 SVGAGI. V was shortened by 7 bases and J by 1 base, with 11 bases between the two germline ends.

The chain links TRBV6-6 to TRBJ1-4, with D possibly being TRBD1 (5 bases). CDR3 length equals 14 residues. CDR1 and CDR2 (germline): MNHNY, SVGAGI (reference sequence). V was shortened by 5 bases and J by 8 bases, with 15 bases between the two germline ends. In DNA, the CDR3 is TGTGCCAGCAGTGAGACGGGTGGGGCCGAAAAACTGTTTTTT. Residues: CASSETGGAEKLFF.

CDR3 loop: CASSLGPTSYEQYF. CDR3 DNA sequence: TGTGCCAGCAGCTTAGGGCCTACTTCTTACGAGCAGTACTTC. This rearrangement joins TRBV7-3 to TRBJ2-7; D remains ambiguous. The CDR3 is made up of 14 amino acids. V was shortened by 2 bases and J by 4 bases, with 12 bases between the two germline ends. Germline V lookup: CDR1 SGHTA, CDR2 FQGTGA.

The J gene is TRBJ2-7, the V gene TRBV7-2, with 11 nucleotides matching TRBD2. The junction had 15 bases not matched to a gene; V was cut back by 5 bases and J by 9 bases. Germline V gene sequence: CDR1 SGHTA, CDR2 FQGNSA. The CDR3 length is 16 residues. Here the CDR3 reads CASSGSGGLAGGPQYF. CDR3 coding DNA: TGTGCCAGCAGCGGAAGTGGAGGACTAGCGGGCGGTCCGCAGTACTTC. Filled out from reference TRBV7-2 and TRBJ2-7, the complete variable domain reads GAGVSQSPSNKVTEKGKDVELRCDPISGHTALYWYRQSLGQGLEFLIYFQGNSAPDKSGLPSDRFSAERTGGSVSTLTIQRTQQEDSAVYLCASSGSGGLAGGPQYFGPGTRLTVT.

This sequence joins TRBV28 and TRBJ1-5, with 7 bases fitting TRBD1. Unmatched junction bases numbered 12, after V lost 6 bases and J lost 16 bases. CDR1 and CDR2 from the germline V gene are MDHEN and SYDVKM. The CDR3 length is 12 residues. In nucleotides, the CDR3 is TGTGCCAGCAGGGAAGGGGACAGACTTCCACATTTT. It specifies CASREGDRLPHF. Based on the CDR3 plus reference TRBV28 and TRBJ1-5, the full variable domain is DVKVTQSSRYLVKRTGEKVFLECVQDMDHENMFWYRQDPGLGLRLIYFSYDVKMKEKGDIPEGYSVSREKKERFSLILESASTNQTSMYLCASREGDRLPHFGDGTRLSIL.